This T cell receptor beta chain derives from a study of blood T cell repertoires in COVID-19. As for the study in general: Sample material is recorded as cDNA or gDNA derived from T cells, B-cell-depleted T cells, or PBMCs.

Measured with immunoSEQ multiplex PCR; TCRdb has only the in-frame clones, and not every one. The sample carries approximately 380,000 clones, around nine tenths recorded once. Cohort placement rested on clinical history that participants reported themselves. Germline assignment: CDR1 SGHRS and CDR2 YFSETQ. This CDR3 contains 15 residues. V lost 0 bases, J lost 3 bases, and 13 bases lay in between. The genes are TRBV5-1 and TRBJ2-7, with D possibly being TRBD1 (7 bases). The sample comprised PBMCs or T cells enriched from blood (not recorded which). The sequence was collected from a woman between 18 and 30 years old who had recovered from COVID-19. CDR3 nucleotides: TGCGCCAGCAGCTTGGAAACAGGGGAGGTCTACGAGCAGTACTTC. Amino acid sequence: CASSLETGEVYEQYF.